This T cell receptor (beta chain) originates from a study of OX40 agonist ivuxolimab in advanced cancers. Study information: Ivuxolimab, an agonist antibody against OX40 (CD134), was given to patients. Points from the study as a whole: CD4+ and CD8+ blood T cells expanded clonally by week 6 at 0.1 to 3.0 mg/kg.

Assay: immunoSEQ multiplex PCR; the TCRdb copy retains only in-frame clones and omits some. Of under 85,000 clones listed, approximately 86% were seen once; the top ten hold roughly 8%. V dropped 3 bases and J dropped 3 bases, with 8 bases sitting between them. This CDR3 is built from 13 residues. Germline assignment: CDR1 SGHTA and CDR2 FQGNSA. The investigators sampled blood at baseline, at cycle 4 day 1, and at cycle 7 day 1. In regard to this clone: What it binds is not known.

This receptor was taken from an adult with an advanced solid tumor such as melanoma, head and neck, liver or kidney cancer. Here the sequenced sample was CD4+ or CD8+ T cells sorted from blood, taken in a trial of the OX40 agonist ivuxolimab. The chain combines TRBV7-2 with TRBJ2-5; possibly TRBD1 for D (5 bases). The CDR3 DNA sequence: TGTGCCAGCAGCTTTGCACAGGAAGAGACCCAGTACTTC. Its protein is CASSFAQEETQYF.